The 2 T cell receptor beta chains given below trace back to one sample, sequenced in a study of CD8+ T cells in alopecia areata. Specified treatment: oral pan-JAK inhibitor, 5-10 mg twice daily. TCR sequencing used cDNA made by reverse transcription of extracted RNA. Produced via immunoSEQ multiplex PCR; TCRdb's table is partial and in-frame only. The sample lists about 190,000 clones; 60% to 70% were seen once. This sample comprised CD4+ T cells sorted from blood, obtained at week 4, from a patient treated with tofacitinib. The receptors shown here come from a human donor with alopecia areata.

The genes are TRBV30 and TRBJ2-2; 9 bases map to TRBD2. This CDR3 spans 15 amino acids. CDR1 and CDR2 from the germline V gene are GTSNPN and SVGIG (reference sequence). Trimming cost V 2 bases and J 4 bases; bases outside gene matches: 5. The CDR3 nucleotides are TGTGCCTGGAGTTTTAGCGGGAGTAGCACCGGGGAGCTGTTTTTT. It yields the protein CAWSFSGSSTGELFF.

The CDR3 here is CAISESGTGYYTF. The CDR3 nucleotides read TGTGCCATCAGTGAGTCAGGGACAGGGTACTACACCTTC. This rearrangement joins TRBV10-3 to TRBJ1-2; 9 bases agree with TRBD1. Per germline, CDR1 ENHRY and CDR2 SYGVKD. V lost 0 bases, J lost 10 bases, and 3 bases stayed unmatched. This CDR3 comprises 13 residues.